This T cell receptor beta chain was identified during a study of tumor and adjacent non-tumor tissue in lung cancer. For the study at large: Histology: under 15 adenocarcinoma, a couple of squamous cell carcinoma, 1 small cell lung cancer. Some 3.9 million productive TCRbeta reads were obtained per sample on average. Notes on the study in general: TCR diversity was significantly greater in tumor than normal lung tissue.

About this clonotype: Its antigen is not known. The CDR3 does not close with the conserved phenylalanine or tryptophan, likely indicating a read error.

RNA was extracted from bulk tissue without any cell sorting. Distant lung tissue was collected more than 3 cm away from the tumor edge. Three rounds of nested PCR, following a modified ARM-PCR protocol, produced the TCRbeta library. TCRdb reprocessed the multiplex PCR reads with MiXCR, giving one entry per CDR3 protein. This table holds around 60,000 distinct CDR3 sequences, about 63% found once. Sequencing was done on a sample of distant non-tumor lung tissue. The receptor's source is a man in his 70s with non-small cell lung cancer.

CDR3: CASRAGTSEGNEQFI. In DNA form, the CDR3 reads TGTGCCAGCAGAGCCGGGACATCAGAGGGGAATGAGCAGTTCATC. The J gene is TRBJ2-1, the V gene TRBV6-1, with D perhaps TRBD1 (6 bases). Trimming left V 6 bases short and J 7 bases short, with 19 bases between. The CDR3 length is 15 residues. Germline V lookup: CDR1 MNHNS, CDR2 SASEGT.